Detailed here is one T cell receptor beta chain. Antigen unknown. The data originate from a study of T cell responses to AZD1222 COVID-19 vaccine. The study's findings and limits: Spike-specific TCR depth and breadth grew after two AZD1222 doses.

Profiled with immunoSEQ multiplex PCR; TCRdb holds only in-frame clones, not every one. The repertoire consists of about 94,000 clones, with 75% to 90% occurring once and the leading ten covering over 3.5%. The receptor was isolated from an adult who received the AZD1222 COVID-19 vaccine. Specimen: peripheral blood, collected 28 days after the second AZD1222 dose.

In nucleotides, the CDR3 is TGCGCCAGCAGCCAAGGATCCCCTAGCGGGAGTTATTACGAGCAGTACTTC. As protein: CASSQGSPSGSYYEQYF. This sequence joins TRBV4-1 and TRBJ2-7; 10 bases align to TRBD2. The CDR3 has 17 amino acids. CDR1 and CDR2 from the germline V gene are MGHRA and YSYEKL. The V and J ends lost 1 base and 4 bases, in that order; junction bases with no gene match: 10.